Shown below are 22 T cell receptor beta chains from a single sample sequenced in a study of breast tumors, draining lymph nodes, adjacent tissues. Samples came from axillary lymph nodes draining the breast cancer. MiXCR, run by TCRdb on the multiplex PCR reads, gives a single entry per CDR3 protein. The sample consists of around 290,000 distinct CDR3 sequences, more than 30% of them appearing once. The specimen was axillary lymph node tissue. The receptors were gathered from a female donor with breast cancer. Some clones in this sample may be carry-over from other donors' samples.

This clonotype was counted a few times. The chain joins TRBV28 to TRBJ2-1, with D unresolved. Germline V gives CDR1 MDHEN, CDR2 SYDVKM. The CDR3 is made up of 14 amino acids. With 0 bases removed from V and 1 base from J, the gap between germline ends came to 4 bases. The CDR3 is CASSLWGSYNEQFF. DNA for the CDR3: TGTGCCAGCAGTTTATGGGGGTCCTACAATGAGCAGTTCTTC. The whole variable domain, remainder taken from reference TRBV28 and TRBJ2-1, is DVKVTQSSRYLVKRTGEKVFLECVQDMDHENMFWYRQDPGLGLRLIYFSYDVKMKEKGDIPEGYSVSREKKERFSLILESASTNQTSMYLCASSLWGSYNEQFFGPGTRLTVL.

This chain links TRBV6-6 with TRBJ1-1; D is perhaps TRBD1 (5 bases). V was shortened by 4 bases and J by 4 bases, with 13 bases between the two germline ends. The CDR3 consists of 14 residues. Per germline, CDR1 MNHNY and CDR2 SVGAGI (reference sequence). The CDR3 reads CASSFLRGSTEAFF. In DNA, the CDR3 is TGTGCCAGCAGTTTCCTCCGGGGGAGCACTGAAGCTTTCTTT.

This clonotype was counted many times. This chain joins TRBV7-9 and TRBJ2-2; TRBD2 matches at 9 bases. The CDR3 contains 17 residues. V shed 5 bases, J shed 1 base, and the junction held 8 bases outside the gene matches. The V gene's germline CDR1 is SEHNR and CDR2 FQNEAQ (reference sequence). The CDR3 DNA reads as TGTGCCAGCAGCCCGACCCAAGCGGGAGGGAACACCGGGGAGCTGTTTTTT. Protein product: CASSPTQAGGNTGELFF. The full variable domain, in which reference TRBV7-9 and TRBJ2-2 provide the parts outside the CDR3, is DTGVSQNPRHKITKRGQNVTFRCDPISEHNRLYWYRQTLGQGPEFLTYFQNEAQLEKSRLLSDRFSAERPKGSFSTLEIQRTEQGDSAMYLCASSPTQAGGNTGELFFGEGSRLTVL.

The chain is built from TRBV18 and TRBJ2-3; 7 nucleotides align to TRBD2. In germline, CDR1 is KGHSH, CDR2 LQKENI. The CDR3 is made up of 15 amino acids. V lost 2 bases and J lost 4; bases outside the gene matches: 6. CDR3 region: CASSPEGGSADTQYF. DNA of the CDR3: TGTGCCAGCTCACCAGAGGGCGGGAGTGCAGATACGCAGTATTTT.

This clonotype has only a few counts. CDR3 sequence: CASSQDHRSLYEQYF. The CDR3 DNA reads as TGTGCCAGCAGCCAAGATCACAGGTCCCTCTACGAGCAGTACTTC. The rearrangement uses TRBV3-1 and TRBJ2-7; TRBD1 is a possible D gene (5 bases). CDR1 and CDR2 (germline): LGHDT, YNNKEL (reference sequence). CDR3 length equals 15 residues. The ends were cut back, 0 bases at V and 3 bases at J, with 12 bases in the middle.

This clonotype was picked up many times. This chain joins TRBV7-2 and TRBJ2-1; 7 bases align to TRBD2. This CDR3 has 15 amino acids. Trimming removed 1 base from V and 8 bases from J; junction bases left unmatched: 8. Looked up from germline, CDR1 is SGHTA and CDR2 is FQGNSA. CDR3 amino acids: CASSLEAGVWDEQFF. DNA of the CDR3: TGTGCCAGCAGCTTAGAGGCGGGAGTTTGGGATGAGCAGTTCTTC. Based on the CDR3 plus reference TRBV7-2 and TRBJ2-1, the full variable domain is GAGVSQSPSNKVTEKGKDVELRCDPISGHTALYWYRQSLGQGLEFLIYFQGNSAPDKSGLPSDRFSAERTGGSVSTLTIQRTQQEDSAVYLCASSLEAGVWDEQFFGPGTRLTVL.

This clonotype was detected ten times or more. The chain employs TRBV15 and TRBJ1-5; no clear D gene. The V end was cut by 3 bases, the J end by 0 bases, with 9 bases between. The V gene's germline CDR1 is LNHNV and CDR2 YYDKDF (reference sequence). This CDR3 is built from 15 residues. The CDR3 spells CATSRVPVSNQPQHF. CDR3 nucleotides: TGTGCCACCAGCAGGGTGCCCGTTAGCAATCAGCCCCAGCATTTT.

This clonotype was counted at least ten times. The chain employs TRBV20-1 and TRBJ1-2; D is unclear. The CDR3 is 13 amino acids. V lost 4 bases, J lost 8 bases, and 17 bases lay in between. The germline V gene encodes CDR1 DFQATT and CDR2 SNEGSKA (reference sequence). The CDR3 nucleotides are TGCAGTGCTACTAAGGGTCCCGCTCTGGGCTACACCTTC. Amino acid sequence: CSATKGPALGYTF.

The chain joins TRBV27 to TRBJ2-3; no definite D call. The CDR3 extends over 13 amino acids. Looked up from germline, CDR1 is MNHEY and CDR2 is SMNVEV (reference sequence). V was pared by 6 bases and J by 4 bases, with 11 bases between. The CDR3 coding sequence is TGTGCCAGCAGCTCCCCCCGGGCAGATACGCAGTATTTT. Translated, it gives CASSSPRADTQYF.

This clonotype has ten or more counts. This chain links TRBV20-1 with TRBJ2-7; the D gene is possibly TRBD2 (7 bases). Trimming shortened V by 5 bases and J by 1 base, and 21 bases separated the two germline ends. In germline, CDR1 is DFQATT, CDR2 SNEGSKA (reference sequence). The CDR3 is 16 residues long. CDR3 sequence: CSASALLSGTSYEQYF. In DNA, the CDR3 is TGCAGTGCTTCTGCCCTCCTCAGCGGGACATCCTACGAGCAGTACTTC.

As for this clonotype: One end of the junction does not line up with germline, which may come from a read error. V and J are TRBV11-2 and TRBJ2-2; possibly TRBD2 for D (5 bases). Germline V lookup: CDR1 SGHAT, CDR2 FQNNGV. CDR3 length: 16 amino acids. In DNA, the CDR3 is TGTGCCTGCAGCTTAGACGGGGTCGCGAACACCGGGGAGCTGTTTTTT. The encoded protein is CACSLDGVANTGELFF.

This clonotype has at least ten counts. The V call is TRBV19, the J call TRBJ2-7, with D perhaps given as TRBD1 or TRBD2 (5 bases each). The CDR3 has 14 residues. The germline V and J ends were trimmed by 5 bases and 1 base, with 12 bases remaining between them. Germline assignment: CDR1 LNHDA and CDR2 SQIVND (reference sequence). CDR3: CASSLRDGSYEQYF. CDR3 DNA sequence: TGTGCCAGTAGTCTCCGGGACGGGTCCTACGAGCAGTACTTC.

This sequence joins TRBV5-4 and TRBJ2-1; D uncertain. Looked up from germline, CDR1 is SGHNT and CDR2 is YYREEE (reference sequence). V dropped 3 bases and J dropped 8 bases, with 6 bases sitting between them. This CDR3 has 11 amino acids. This CDR3 is CASSYGYEQFF. The CDR3 region has the DNA TGTGCCAGCAGCTACGGGTATGAGCAGTTCTTC.

To note about this clonotype: A much larger clone differs by one base, so this may be a read error. The chain carries TRBV11-2 and TRBJ2-7; 11 nucleotides agree with TRBD2. Germline CDR1 SGHAT, CDR2 FQNNGV. The CDR3 runs to 16 residues. As DNA, the CDR3 is TGTGCCAGCAGCTCCCGACTAGCGGGACACCTCTACGGGCAGTACTTC. Translating gives CASSSRLAGHLYGQYF.

This clonotype showed up many times. The chain has TRBV19 and TRBJ2-7, with 8 positions matching TRBD1. The CDR3 length is 13 residues. Germline lookup yields CDR1 LNHDA and CDR2 SQIVND (reference sequence). J lost 4 bases, V lost 5 bases, and 4 bases had no gene match. CDR3 protein: CASSQDREYEQYF. For the CDR3, the DNA is TGTGCCAGTAGTCAGGACAGGGAGTACGAGCAGTACTTC. Variable domain in full (rest from reference TRBV19 and TRBJ2-7): DGGITQSPKYLFRKEGQNVTLSCEQNLNHDAMYWYRQDPGQGLRLIYYSQIVNDFQKGDIAEGYSVSREKKESFPLTVTSAQKNPTAFYLCASSQDREYEQYFGPGTRLTVT.

On this clonotype: A junction end diverges from the germline sequence, so it may reflect a read error. The genes are TRBV7-2 and TRBJ2-5; 11 nucleotides align to TRBD2. The germline V gene has CDR1 SGHTA and CDR2 FQGNSA. There are 17 residues in the CDR3. CDR3 DNA: TGTGCCAGCGGCTTGGTCGGGACTAGCGGACCGCAAGAGACCCAGTACTTC. This sequence encodes CASGLVGTSGPQETQYF.

This clonotype was counted a single time. Since the CDR3 does not end with the conserved phenylalanine or tryptophan, this likely comes from a read error. No DNA is shown, since the ends of the CDR3 on it are uncertain; the CDR3 is the one TCRdb lists. The rearrangement uses TRBV14 and TRBJ2-7. The CDR3 is 13 residues long, counting both termini. Germline-derived CDR1 and CDR2 are SGHDN and FVKESK. CDR3 sequence reads: CASSPRASYEQCL.

This clonotype was seen at least ten times. The chain joins TRBV4-2 to TRBJ2-3, with 9 bases aligning to TRBD2. Unmatched junction bases numbered 10, after V lost 0 bases and J lost 3 bases. The V gene's germline CDR1 is LGHNA and CDR2 YNFKEQ. The CDR3 length is 18 residues. CDR3 nucleotides: TGTGCCAGCAGCCAAGATGGGGCGGCGGGAGGGAGGACAGATACGCAGTATTTT. Amino acid sequence: CASSQDGAAGGRTDTQYF.

At least ten counts were recorded for this clonotype. This chain uses TRBV30 with TRBJ2-7; the D gene could be TRBD1 or TRBD2 (6 bases each). V lost 2 bases and J lost 8, with 10 bases in between. Germline CDR1 and CDR2: GTSNPN and SVGIG (reference sequence). This CDR3 is built from 11 residues. CDR3 sequence: CAWSWGDKQYF. CDR3 nucleotides: TGTGCCTGGAGTTGGGGGGACAAGCAGTACTTC.

This clonotype was found many times. The V and J genes are TRBV12-3 or TRBV12-4 and TRBJ2-1; 8 bases are shared with TRBD2. CDR3 length: 17 amino acids. J was trimmed by 8 bases and V by 1 base; bases with no gene match: 13. CDR3 coding DNA: TGTGCCAGCAGTTTAGGAGGACTAGCTAGACGGTATGATGAGCAGTTCTTC. It yields the protein CASSLGGLARRYDEQFF.

Many counts were recorded for this clonotype. The chain recombines TRBV20-1 with TRBJ2-7; a possible D gene is TRBD1 (5 bases). Between the trimmed V and J ends, which lost 0 bases and 0 bases, there was a span of 9 bases. The CDR3 is made up of 14 amino acids. Looked up from germline, CDR1 is DFQATT and CDR2 is SNEGSKA (reference sequence). The CDR3 sequence is CSARDHRFSYEQYF. The CDR3 DNA is TGCAGTGCTAGAGATCACAGGTTCTCCTACGAGCAGTACTTC.

Points on this clonotype: A much larger clone lies one base from this, so it may be a read error. The chain joins TRBV5-6 to TRBJ1-2; no firm D call. The CDR3 length is 13 residues. The germline gives CDR1 SGHDT, CDR2 YYEEEE. CDR3 DNA sequence: TGTGCCAGCAACTTGGCGGGCCTCTATGGCTACACCTTC. Its translation is CASNLAGLYGYTF.